This passage covers 13 T cell receptor beta chains from one sample sequenced in a study of blood T cell repertoires in COVID-19. The method was immunoSEQ multiplex PCR; TCRdb's version includes in-frame clones alone and lacks a portion of them. Of about 500,000 clones in the sample, 87% were seen once. Sequenced input: PBMCs or T cells enriched from blood (not recorded which). The receptors derive from a woman between 18 and 29 years old who had recovered from COVID-19.

The rearrangement links TRBV5-1 to TRBJ2-2, with 7 nucleotides matching TRBD1. The CDR3 extends over 15 amino acids. Germline lookup yields CDR1 SGHRS and CDR2 YFSETQ. V lost 5 bases, J lost 2 bases, and 6 bases stayed unmatched. CDR3 amino acids: CASRQGTDNTGELFF. The CDR3 DNA reads TGCGCCAGCAGGCAGGGGACAGATAACACCGGGGAGCTGTTTTTT.

This clone showed up just once. The chain links TRBV13 to TRBJ1-1, with D perhaps matching TRBD1 (5 bases). The germline V and J ends were trimmed by 6 bases and 1 base, with 12 bases remaining between them. This CDR3 is built from 14 residues. Germline loops: CDR1 PRHDT, CDR2 FYEKMQ (reference sequence). This CDR3 is CASSRAGSNTEAFF. In DNA form, the CDR3 reads TGTGCCAGCAGTCGAGCAGGGTCGAACACTGAAGCTTTCTTT.

The chain has TRBV3-1 (or the pseudogene TRBV3-2) and TRBJ2-1; possible D gene TRBD2, 7 bases. Germline V gene sequence: CDR1 LGHDT, CDR2 YNNKEL (reference sequence). The CDR3 contains 16 residues. Trimming removed 4 bases at V and 5 bases at J, with 18 bases between. The CDR3 sequence is CASSPRGRGKNNEQFF. CDR3 in DNA: TGTGCCAGCAGCCCGCGGGGGCGGGGGAAGAACAATGAGCAGTTCTTC.

This clone was picked up one time. This chain links TRBV28 with TRBJ1-3; TRBD1 matches 7 bases. Germline trimming cut 8 bases from V and 4 bases from J; bases unmatched to any gene: 8. Germline lookup yields CDR1 MDHEN and CDR2 SYDVKM. The CDR3 contains 14 residues. The CDR3 region has the DNA TGTGCCAGCTCCACCCCGGGACAGGGAAACACCATATATTTT. Residues: CASSTPGQGNTIYF. Supplemented by reference TRBV28 and TRBJ1-3, the full variable domain reads DVKVTQSSRYLVKRTGEKVFLECVQDMDHENMFWYRQDPGLGLRLIYFSYDVKMKEKGDIPEGYSVSREKKERFSLILESASTNQTSMYLCASSTPGQGNTIYFGEGSWLTVV.

This chain joins TRBV3-1 (or the pseudogene TRBV3-2) and TRBJ1-5; D not resolved. V lost 1 base, J lost 3 bases, and 7 bases lay in between. Germline CDR1 and CDR2: LGHDT and YNNKEL (reference sequence). This CDR3 region has 14 residues. CDR3: CASSQGRINQPQHF. CDR3 nucleotide sequence: TGTGCCAGCAGCCAAGGCAGAATCAATCAGCCCCAGCATTTT.

Concerning this clone itself: The sample carries other DNA sequences with the same CDR3. The CDR3 here is CASSRQGADYGYTF. In DNA form, the CDR3 reads TGTGCCAGCAGTCGACAGGGGGCTGACTATGGCTACACCTTC. V usage is TRBV2 and J usage is TRBJ1-2, with TRBD1 identical over 10 bases. Germline V gene data show CDR1 as SNHLY and CDR2 as FYNNEI. V was clipped by 5 bases and J by 3 bases; unmatched bases: 3. The CDR3 covers 14 residues.

The rearrangement uses TRBV4-2 and TRBJ2-7; 11 bases line up with TRBD1. Germline CDR1 and CDR2: LGHNA and YNFKEQ. The CDR3 extends over 18 amino acids. With V trimmed by 0 bases and J by 4 bases, 11 bases remained unmatched. The CDR3 nucleotides are TGTGCCAGCAGCCAAGAAGGTAGGGGACAGGGGGTCCTTTACGAGCAGTACTTC. It translates to CASSQEGRGQGVLYEQYF.

The J gene is TRBJ2-2, the V gene TRBV7-9; D is uncertain. The CDR3 totals 13 residues. In germline, CDR1 is SEHNR, CDR2 FQNEAQ (reference sequence). The ends were cut back, 7 bases at V and 1 base at J, with 7 bases in the middle. DNA of the CDR3: TGTGCCAGCAATAGAGAGAACACCGGGGAGCTGTTTTTT. Translated: CASNRENTGELFF.

The J gene is TRBJ1-1, the V gene TRBV11-2; tentative D call: TRBD1 (6 bases). This CDR3 spans 15 amino acids. The germline CDR1 and CDR2 sequences are SGHAT and FQNNGV. The V end lost 2 bases, the J end lost 4 bases, and 14 bases lay between the germline ends. The CDR3 reads CASSLLQGEGTEAFF. CDR3 in DNA: TGTGCCAGCAGCTTACTACAGGGTGAAGGCACTGAAGCTTTCTTT.

This chain links TRBV20-1 with TRBJ2-7; tentatively, D is TRBD2 (5 bases). CDR1 and CDR2 from the germline V gene are DFQATT and SNEGSKA (reference sequence). Trimming removed 3 bases from V and 5 bases from J, with 8 bases in between. The CDR3 runs to 11 residues. The CDR3 DNA reads as TGCAGTGCTAGTATGAGGGACGAGCAGTACTTC. Protein: CSASMRDEQYF.

This chain uses TRBV6-2 or TRBV6-3 with TRBJ1-5, with 7 bases that match TRBD1. The length of the CDR3 is 19 residues. In germline, CDR1 is MNHEY, CDR2 SVGEGT. With V trimmed by 5 bases and J by 0 bases, 16 bases remained unmatched. DNA of the CDR3: TGTGCCAGCAGTGGATTCATCGGGGACAGTCCTTATAGCAATCAGCCCCAGCATTTT. Its translation is CASSGFIGDSPYSNQPQHF.

This clone appeared a single time. The J gene is TRBJ2-7, the V gene TRBV2; maybe TRBD2 (6 bases). The CDR3 spans 15 residues. Germline loops: CDR1 SNHLY, CDR2 FYNNEI. V was trimmed by 2 bases and J by 0 bases, leaving 11 bases between them. The chain's CDR3 is CASSELGGGSYEQYF. For the CDR3, the DNA is TGTGCCAGCAGTGAACTCGGGGGAGGCTCCTACGAGCAGTACTTC. The full variable domain, completed using reference TRBV2 and TRBJ2-7, is EPEVTQTPSHQVTQMGQEVILRCVPISNHLYFYWYRQILGQKVEFLVSFYNNEISEKSEIFDDQFSVERPDGSNFTLKIRSTKLEDSAMYFCASSELGGGSYEQYFGPGTRLTVT.

The gene calls are TRBV6-1 and TRBJ2-7; 9 bases are shared with TRBD1. Germline CDR1 is MNHNS and CDR2 is SASEGT. The CDR3 has 15 amino acids. V dropped 2 bases and J dropped 7; count of bases not matched to a gene: 9. In DNA, the CDR3 is TGTGCCAGCAGTGAATGGTCGACAGGGGGTGGGGAGCAGTACTTC. Translating gives CASSEWSTGGGEQYF.